This T cell receptor (beta chain) was captured by sequencing in a study of cytomegalovirus exposure and HLA in healthy donors. Findings and limits, study-wide: Accounts indicate the classifier identified cytomegalovirus status with strong specificity and sensitivity. Subsequent analysis showed first-cohort TCR clusters tending to co-occur in 95 to 150 validation repertoires.

V shed 4 bases, J shed 10 bases, and the junction held 5 bases outside the gene matches. Germline V CDR1 and CDR2: MGHRA, YSYEKL. The CDR3 spans 14 residues. Details on this clone: The antigen remains undetermined.

The donors formed part of the roughly 120-subject validation cohort, distinct from the roughly 700-subject first cohort. Assay: immunoSEQ multiplex PCR; the TCRdb copy retains only in-frame clones and omits some. Of 98,000 or so clones in the sample, approximately 94% were seen once. The J gene is TRBJ1-6, the V gene TRBV4-1; the match to TRBD1 covers 9 bases. Sequences were obtained from PBMCs. The receptor comes from a woman aged 18-35 years in good health and CMV-seronegative. This CDR3 is CASSPDRGWSPLHF. The CDR3, as DNA: TGCGCCAGCAGCCCGGACAGGGGTTGGTCACCCCTCCACTTT.